The sequence of this T cell receptor (beta chain) was determined in a study of blood T cell repertoires in COVID-19. Data came from immunoSEQ multiplex PCR; TCRdb stores just in-frame clones and leaves some out. The sample includes fewer than 200,000 clones, about 90% of them seen just once. Cohort 3 recovered donors had two negative PCRs, clearance, or symptom resolution. Trimming took 5 bases from V and 7 from J, leaving 12 bases between them. The CDR3 has 12 amino acids. Germline-derived CDR1 and CDR2 are SEHNR and FQNEAQ (reference sequence). V gene TRBV7-9 combines with J gene TRBJ2-7; the D is unclear. This clonotype was obtained from a young woman who had recovered from COVID-19. Material: PBMCs or T cells enriched from blood (not recorded which). The DNA of the CDR3 is TGTGCCAGCAGCCTGACCGTCGGGGAGCAGTACTTC. The encoded protein is CASSLTVGEQYF.